The following is a T cell receptor beta chain sequence with its context. The CDR3 totals 14 residues. The V and J ends lost 4 bases and 1 base respectively, with 10 bases between them. Per germline, CDR1 SQVTM and CDR2 ANQGSEA. Unsorted PBMC replicate PCRs used around 310 ng DNA, 25,000 to 35,000 T cell genomes. Assay used: immunoSEQ multiplex PCR; TCRdb lists only in-frame clones, some missing. This sample has some 510,000 clones; 79% occur once, and the top ten carry 10% to 15%. The data stem from a study of shared clonotypes between healthy human individuals. Sequenced: PBMCs. The source of this sequence is a woman between 35 and 50 years old in good health. Some clones in this sample may be carry-over from other donors' samples. The rearrangement links TRBV29-1 to TRBJ2-2; D may be TRBD1 (6 bases). The chain's CDR3 is CSVAQGQNTGELFF. The CDR3 coding sequence is TGCAGCGTTGCCCAGGGGCAGAACACCGGGGAGCTGTTTTTT.